What follows are 15 T cell receptor beta chains derived from one specimen sequenced in a study of T cells in Graves' hyperthyroidism and ophthalmopathy. The TCR beta CDR3 regions underwent amplification using RNA transcripts as the source. HTBI primers were the set used in a first-round RT-PCR of the TCR CDR3. TCRdb recomputed calls from the multiplex PCR reads with MiXCR, one row per CDR3 protein. The sample carries 500,000 or so distinct CDR3 sequences, under 20% recorded once. What was sequenced was blood. Source of these receptors: a woman aged 18-35 years with Graves' ophthalmopathy.

The table lists this clonotype with many counts. The chain carries TRBV28 and TRBJ2-3; the D is unclear. Trimming shortened V by 6 bases and J by 2 bases, and 6 bases separated the two germline ends. Germline V gene sequence: CDR1 MDHEN, CDR2 SYDVKM. This CDR3 contains 12 residues. CDR3 residues: CASRQNTDTQYF. CDR3 DNA sequence: TGTGCCAGCAGACAGAACACAGATACGCAGTATTTT.

This clonotype was recorded many times. This rearrangement joins TRBV3-1 to TRBJ2-7; D may match TRBD1 or TRBD2 (5 bases each). Germline V gene lookup returns CDR1 LGHDT and CDR2 YNNKEL (reference sequence). The CDR3 totals 15 residues. V lost 0 bases and J 4 bases, leaving 13 bases between the germline ends. The CDR3 DNA reads as TGTGCCAGCAGCCAAGATTCGGGGCCTCCTTACGAGCAGTACTTC. Protein sequence: CASSQDSGPPYEQYF.

This clonotype showed up many times. The genes are TRBV18 and TRBJ1-1; 9 bases align to TRBD1. The germline V gene encodes CDR1 KGHSH and CDR2 LQKENI. Trimming cost V 4 bases and J 1 base; bases outside gene matches: 4. The CDR3 length is 15 residues. The CDR3 loop is CASSQTTGGNTEAFF. Written as DNA, the CDR3 is TGTGCCAGCTCACAAACGACAGGGGGGAACACTGAAGCTTTCTTT.

Many counts were recorded for this clonotype. The chain carries TRBV6-1 and TRBJ2-3, with 9 bases matching TRBD2. Germline V gene data show CDR1 as MNHNS and CDR2 as SASEGT. CDR3 length: 16 amino acids. Trimming removed 0 bases from V and 8 bases from J; junction bases left unmatched: 9. CDR3: CASSEARAGGGGTQYF. CDR3 DNA sequence: TGTGCCAGCAGTGAAGCGCGGGCAGGCGGGGGGGGTACGCAGTATTTT.

The table lists this clonotype with many counts. V is TRBV11-2 and J is TRBJ1-6; no clear D. The CDR3 sequence is 14 residues long. V lost 0 bases to trimming and J lost 7 bases, with 7 bases between them. Per the germline V gene, CDR1 is SGHAT and CDR2 is FQNNGV. In DNA, the CDR3 is TGTGCCAGCAGCTTAGATGGACTCAATTCACCCCTCCACTTT. Translation gives CASSLDGLNSPLHF.

Only a few counts were recorded for this clonotype. The chain is built from TRBV4-1 and TRBJ2-5; the D gene is possibly TRBD1 (6 bases). Germline assignment: CDR1 MGHRA and CDR2 YSYEKL. V lost 0 bases, J lost 1 base, and 6 bases lay in between. The CDR3 contains 14 residues. The DNA for the CDR3 is TGCGCCAGCAGCCAAGAGGACAGCCAAGAGACCCAGTACTTC. It specifies CASSQEDSQETQYF.

The sample holds many counts of this clonotype. This chain connects TRBV11-2 to TRBJ1-6, with 9 bases matching TRBD1. Germline V gives CDR1 SGHAT, CDR2 FQNNGV. There are 15 residues in the CDR3. V shed 4 bases and J 7 bases; nucleotides not matched to a gene: 5. The DNA for the CDR3 is TGTGCCAGCAGCTCGTACAGGGGGCGCAATTCACCCCTCCACTTT. It codes for CASSSYRGRNSPLHF.

This clonotype has a count of ten or more. This rearrangement joins TRBV27 to TRBJ1-4; 9 nucleotides match TRBD1. The CDR3 length is 15 residues. In germline, CDR1 is MNHEY, CDR2 SMNVEV (reference sequence). The V segment lost 6 bases and the J segment 5 bases; nucleotides outside the gene matches: 7. This CDR3 reads CASSPGQGRNEKLFF. The DNA of the CDR3 is TGTGCCAGCAGCCCGGGACAGGGCCGAAATGAAAAACTGTTTTTT.

The chain uses TRBV4-1 and TRBJ1-1, with D uncertain. Germline V lookup: CDR1 MGHRA, CDR2 YSYEKL. This CDR3 comprises 15 residues. V lost 1 base and J 1 base, leaving 10 bases between the germline ends. In DNA, the CDR3 is TGCGCCAGCAGCCAAGGGGCGGTTGGGAACACTGAAGCTTTCTTT. It codes for CASSQGAVGNTEAFF.

This clonotype was observed many times. Here the CDR3 reads CASSGSGRGNIQYF. Here the CDR3 DNA reads TGTGCCAGCAGCGGAAGCGGGAGAGGGAACATTCAGTACTTC. The rearrangement uses TRBV7-9 and TRBJ2-4; TRBD2 matches at 8 bases. This CDR3 contains 14 residues. Trimming took 5 bases from V and 7 from J; bases not matched to a gene: 7. Germline V gene sequence: CDR1 SEHNR, CDR2 FQNEAQ (reference sequence). Complete variable domain (other parts from reference TRBV7-9 and TRBJ2-4): DTGVSQNPRHKITKRGQNVTFRCDPISEHNRLYWYRQTLGQGPEFLTYFQNEAQLEKSRLLSDRFSAERPKGSFSTLEIQRTEQGDSAMYLCASSGSGRGNIQYFGAGTRLSVL.

This chain connects TRBV7-8 to TRBJ1-5, with D possibly TRBD1 on 6 matching bases. V lost 5 bases and J 0 bases, leaving 17 bases between the germline ends. Germline assignment: CDR1 SGHVS and CDR2 FQNEAQ. The CDR3 extends over 17 amino acids. CDR3 region: CASSPQDRRISNQPQHF. The CDR3 DNA follows: TGTGCCAGCAGCCCCCAAGACAGGCGGATTAGCAATCAGCCCCAGCATTTT.

The V gene is TRBV25-1, the J gene TRBJ2-5; 11 nucleotides line up with TRBD2. From germline, CDR1 is MGHDK and CDR2 SYGVNS. The CDR3 totals 15 residues. V dropped 3 bases and J dropped 5; count of bases not matched to a gene: 5. CDR3 protein: CASSDRIAGGETQYF. The DNA for the CDR3 is TGTGCCAGCAGTGACAGGATAGCGGGAGGGGAGACCCAGTACTTC.

The J gene is TRBJ2-1, the V gene TRBV20-1; D possibly matches TRBD1 or TRBD2 (6 bases each). Trimming took 0 bases from V and 0 from J, leaving 15 bases between them. CDR1 is DFQATT, CDR2 SNEGSKA, per germline (reference sequence). The CDR3 totals 17 residues. The CDR3 is CSARDGGRPSSYNEQFF. As DNA, the CDR3 is TGCAGTGCTAGAGATGGGGGGCGCCCGAGCTCCTACAATGAGCAGTTCTTC.

This clonotype has only a few counts. The CDR3 region has the DNA TGTGCCATCAGTGTAGGGACGGCCTCTGGAAACACCATATATTTT. Protein product: CAISVGTASGNTIYF. The chain is built from TRBV10-3 and TRBJ1-3; tentative D call: TRBD1 (5 bases). This CDR3 is built from 15 residues. V lost 4 bases, J lost 0 bases, and 10 bases lay in between. Germline V CDR1 and CDR2: ENHRY, SYGVKD.

This clonotype was detected a few times. The chain links TRBV20-1 to TRBJ2-3, with 7 positions matching TRBD2. CDR3 length: 16 amino acids. With 1 base clipped from V and 3 bases from J, the junction kept 10 bases outside the gene matches. CDR1 and CDR2 from the germline V gene are DFQATT and SNEGSKA (reference sequence). The CDR3 loop is CSARGASGPGTDTQYF. The CDR3 DNA sequence: TGCAGTGCTAGAGGGGCTAGCGGACCGGGAACAGATACGCAGTATTTT.